This T cell receptor (beta chain) stems from a study of T cells in Graves' hyperthyroidism and ophthalmopathy. Notes on the study in general: Ophthalmopathy was model-predicted a median about six months pre-onset.

Germline CDR1 SQVTM, CDR2 ANQGSEA. The CDR3 is made up of 16 amino acids. V was pared by 4 bases and J by 8 bases, with 24 bases between. For this clonotype: Its antigen is as yet unknown.

RNA transcripts served as the template for amplifying TCR beta CDR3 regions. The primer set for the first-round RT-PCR of the TCR CDR3 was HTBI. TCRdb reprocessed the multiplex PCR reads with MiXCR, giving one entry per CDR3 protein. The sample yields about 300,000 distinct CDR3 sequences, around a fifth seen once. Inclusion characteristics of ophthalmopathy patients comprised a Clinical Activity Score of at least 3, a NOSPECS grade of at least 4, and duration under 3 months. This sequence was found in a man aged 50 or older with Graves' ophthalmopathy. The chain uses TRBV29-1 and TRBJ2-1; D possibly matches TRBD1 or TRBD2 (5 bases each). Sequenced: blood. CDR3 DNA: TGCAGCGTTGGGGATTGGGGGATAACAAAAAGGGATGAGCAGTTCTTC. This codes for CSVGDWGITKRDEQFF.